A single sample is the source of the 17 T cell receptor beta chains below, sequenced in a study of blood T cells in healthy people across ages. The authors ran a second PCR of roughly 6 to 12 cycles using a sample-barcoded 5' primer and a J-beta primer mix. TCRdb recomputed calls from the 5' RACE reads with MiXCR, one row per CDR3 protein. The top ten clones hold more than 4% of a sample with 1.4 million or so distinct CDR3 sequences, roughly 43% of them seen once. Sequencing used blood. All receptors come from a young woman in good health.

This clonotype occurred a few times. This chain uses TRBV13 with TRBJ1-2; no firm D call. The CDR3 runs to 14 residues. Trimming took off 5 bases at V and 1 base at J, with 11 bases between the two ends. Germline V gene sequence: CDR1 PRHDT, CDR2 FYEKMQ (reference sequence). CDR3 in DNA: TGTGCCAGCAGCACCGGACCGCATAACTATGGCTACACCTTC. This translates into CASSTGPHNYGYTF.

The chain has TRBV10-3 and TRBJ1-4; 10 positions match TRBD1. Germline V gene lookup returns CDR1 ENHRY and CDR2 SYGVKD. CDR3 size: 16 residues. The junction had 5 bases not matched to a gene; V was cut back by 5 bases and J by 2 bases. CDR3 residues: CAISRGQGPTNEKLFF. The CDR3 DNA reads TGTGCCATCAGTAGGGGACAGGGGCCCACTAATGAAAAACTGTTTTTT.

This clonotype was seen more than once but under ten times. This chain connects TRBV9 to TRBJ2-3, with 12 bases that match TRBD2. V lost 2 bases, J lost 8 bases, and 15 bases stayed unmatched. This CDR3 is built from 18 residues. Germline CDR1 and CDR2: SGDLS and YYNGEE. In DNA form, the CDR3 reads TGTGCCAGCAGCGTGACCTCGCAGGCTAGCGGGGGGGCTGTTACGCAGTATTTT. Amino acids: CASSVTSQASGGAVTQYF.

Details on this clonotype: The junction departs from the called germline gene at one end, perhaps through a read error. In DNA, the CDR3 is TGTGCCAGCACCAGGTCAGGGATAAACACTGGAGCTTTCTTT. Translating gives CASTRSGINTGAFF. The chain joins TRBV12-3 or TRBV12-4 to TRBJ1-1; D may be TRBD1 (5 bases). This CDR3 has 14 residues.

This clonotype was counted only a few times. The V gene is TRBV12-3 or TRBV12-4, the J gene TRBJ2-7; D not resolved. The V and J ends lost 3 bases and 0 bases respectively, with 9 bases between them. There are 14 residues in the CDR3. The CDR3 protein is CASSFGQISYEQYF. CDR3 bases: TGTGCCAGCAGTTTTGGCCAGATCTCCTACGAGCAGTACTTC.

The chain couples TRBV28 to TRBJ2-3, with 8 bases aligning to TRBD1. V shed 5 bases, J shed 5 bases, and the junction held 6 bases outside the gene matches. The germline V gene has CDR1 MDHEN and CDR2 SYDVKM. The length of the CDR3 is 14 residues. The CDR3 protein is CASSATGGRDTQYF. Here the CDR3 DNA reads TGTGCCAGCAGTGCTACAGGGGGGAGAGATACGCAGTATTTT.

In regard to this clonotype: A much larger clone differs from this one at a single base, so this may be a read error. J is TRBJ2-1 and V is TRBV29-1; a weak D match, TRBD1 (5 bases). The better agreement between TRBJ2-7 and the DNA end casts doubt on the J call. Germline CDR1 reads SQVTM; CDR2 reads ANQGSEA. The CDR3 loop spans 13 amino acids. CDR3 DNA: TGCGGCGTTGAAGGTGCAGGGATCTACGAGCAGTACTTC. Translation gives CGVEGAGIYEQYF.

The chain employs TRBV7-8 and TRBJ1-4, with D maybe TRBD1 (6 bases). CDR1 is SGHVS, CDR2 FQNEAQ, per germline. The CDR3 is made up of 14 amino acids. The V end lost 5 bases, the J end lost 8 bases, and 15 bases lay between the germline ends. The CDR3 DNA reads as TGTGCCAGCAGCAAGCAGGGGATGTGGGAAAAACTGTTTTTT. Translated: CASSKQGMWEKLFF.

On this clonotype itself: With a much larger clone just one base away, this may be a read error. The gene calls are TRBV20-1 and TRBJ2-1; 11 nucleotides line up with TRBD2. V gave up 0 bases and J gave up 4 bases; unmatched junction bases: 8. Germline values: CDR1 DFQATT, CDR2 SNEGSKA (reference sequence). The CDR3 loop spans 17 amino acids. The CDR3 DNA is TGCAGTGCTAGAGATATGGTTAGCGGGAGGGTATACAATGAGCAGTTCTTC. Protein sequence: CSARDMVSGRVYNEQFF.

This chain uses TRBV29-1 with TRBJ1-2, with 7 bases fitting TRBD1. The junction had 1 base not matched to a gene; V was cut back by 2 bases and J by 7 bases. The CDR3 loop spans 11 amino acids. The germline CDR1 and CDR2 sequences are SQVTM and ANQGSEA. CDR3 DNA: TGCAGCGTTGAATGGACAGGTGGCTACACCTTC. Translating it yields CSVEWTGGYTF.

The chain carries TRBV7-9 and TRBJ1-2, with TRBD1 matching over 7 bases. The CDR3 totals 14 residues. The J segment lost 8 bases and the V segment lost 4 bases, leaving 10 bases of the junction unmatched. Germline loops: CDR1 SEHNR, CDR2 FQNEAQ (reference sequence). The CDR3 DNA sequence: TGTGCCAGCAGCTCAGACGTGGGACAGTCGGGCTACACCTTC. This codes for CASSSDVGQSGYTF.

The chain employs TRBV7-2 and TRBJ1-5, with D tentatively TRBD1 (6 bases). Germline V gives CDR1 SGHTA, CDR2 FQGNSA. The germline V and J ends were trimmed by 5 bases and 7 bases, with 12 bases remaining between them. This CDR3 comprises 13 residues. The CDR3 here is CASSGDILQPQHF. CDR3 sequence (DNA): TGTGCCAGCAGCGGGGACATCCTCCAGCCCCAGCATTTT.

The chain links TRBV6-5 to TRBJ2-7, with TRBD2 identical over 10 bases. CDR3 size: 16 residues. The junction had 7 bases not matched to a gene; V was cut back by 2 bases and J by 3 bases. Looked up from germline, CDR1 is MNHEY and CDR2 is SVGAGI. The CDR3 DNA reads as TGTGCCAGCAGTTACACCGGACTAGCGGCGAACTACGAGCAGTACTTC. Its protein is CASSYTGLAANYEQYF.

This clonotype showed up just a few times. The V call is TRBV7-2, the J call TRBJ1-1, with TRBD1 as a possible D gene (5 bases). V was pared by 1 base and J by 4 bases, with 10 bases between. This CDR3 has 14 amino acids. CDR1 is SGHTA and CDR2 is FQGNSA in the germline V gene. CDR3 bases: TGTGCCAGCAGCTTAGTGCAGGGTGCCACTGAAGCTTTCTTT. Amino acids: CASSLVQGATEAFF.

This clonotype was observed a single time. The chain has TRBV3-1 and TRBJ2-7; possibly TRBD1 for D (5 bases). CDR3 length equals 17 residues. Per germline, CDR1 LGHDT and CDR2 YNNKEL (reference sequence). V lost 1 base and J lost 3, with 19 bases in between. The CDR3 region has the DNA TGTGCCAGCAGCCAAGCGGCAGGGAATCCATCATTCTACGAGCAGTACTTC. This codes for CASSQAAGNPSFYEQYF.

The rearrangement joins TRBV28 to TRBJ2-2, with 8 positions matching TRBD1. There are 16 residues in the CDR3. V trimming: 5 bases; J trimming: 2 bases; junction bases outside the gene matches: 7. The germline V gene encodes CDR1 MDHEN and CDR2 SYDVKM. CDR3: CASSTGQGGNTGELFF. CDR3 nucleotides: TGTGCCAGCAGTACCGGACAGGGTGGCAACACCGGGGAGCTGTTTTTT.

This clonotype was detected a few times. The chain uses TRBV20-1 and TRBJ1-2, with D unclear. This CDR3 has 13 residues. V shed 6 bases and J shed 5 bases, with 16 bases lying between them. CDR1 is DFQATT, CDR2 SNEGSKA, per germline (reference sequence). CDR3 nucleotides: TGCAGTGCGCGACAACTTGGAGGGTATGGCTACACCTTC. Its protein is CSARQLGGYGYTF.